This T cell receptor (beta chain) was captured in a study of cytotoxic CD8 clonotypes in ibrutinib-treated CLL. Clones were sequenced by immunoSEQ multiplex PCR, and TCRdb holds only the in-frame ones, with some missing. This sample carries around 20,000 clones, approximately 77% of them seen once, and the ten largest clones take around 7.7%. This CDR3 comprises 16 residues. CDR1 and CDR2 (germline): MNHEY, SMNVEV (reference sequence). V shed 8 bases and J 0 bases; nucleotides not matched to a gene: 12. The V gene is TRBV27, the J gene TRBJ1-1, with 7 bases lining up with TRBD1. This specimen was PBMCs, taken before ibrutinib treatment. This TCR was sampled from a human donor with chronic lymphocytic leukemia. The CDR3 DNA reads as TGTGCCAGCCGCGAGTACGGGACAGCCTTGAACACTGAAGCTTTCTTT. Protein: CASREYGTALNTEAFF.